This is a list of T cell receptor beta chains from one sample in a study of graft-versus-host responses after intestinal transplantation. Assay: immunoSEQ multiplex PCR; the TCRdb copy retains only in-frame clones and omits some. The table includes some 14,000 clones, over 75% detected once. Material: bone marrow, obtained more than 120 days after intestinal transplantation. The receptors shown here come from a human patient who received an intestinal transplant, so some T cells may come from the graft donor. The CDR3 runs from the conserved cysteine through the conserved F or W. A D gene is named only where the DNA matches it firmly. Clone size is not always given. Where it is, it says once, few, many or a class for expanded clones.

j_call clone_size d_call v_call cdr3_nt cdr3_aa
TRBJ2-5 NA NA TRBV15 TGTGCCACCAGCAGAGGGGAGAGTCCGGAGACCCAGTACTTC CATSRGESPETQYF
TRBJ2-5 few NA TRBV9 TGTGCCAGCAGCGTAGATCAGTTACAAGAGACCCAGTACTTC CASSVDQLQETQYF
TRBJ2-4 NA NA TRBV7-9 TGTGCCAGCAGCTTAGGGACAAAAAACATTCAGTACTTC CASSLGTKNIQYF
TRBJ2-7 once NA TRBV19 TGTGCCAGTACCCCCCGGGACTCCGGCAGGTACGAGCAGTACTTC CASTPRDSGRYEQYF
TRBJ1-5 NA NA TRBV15 TGTGCCACCAGCTCTGGGGAGAGCAGCAATCAGCCCCAGCATTTT CATSSGESSNQPQHF
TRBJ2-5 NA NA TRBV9 TGTGCCAGCAGCATCAGGGTACAAGAGACCCAGTACTTC CASSIRVQETQYF
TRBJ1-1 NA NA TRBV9 TGTGCCAGCAGCGTAGAAGGAGCATATAACACTGAAGCTTTCTTT CASSVEGAYNTEAFF
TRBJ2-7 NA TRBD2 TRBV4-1 TGCGCCAGCAGCGCGGGACTAGCGGGAGACGAGCAGTACTTC CASSAGLAGDEQYF
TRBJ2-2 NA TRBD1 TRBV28 TGTGCCATCCAGGGCTACAGGGGGACCGGGGAGCTGTTTTTT CAIQGYRGTGELFF
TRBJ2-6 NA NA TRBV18 TGTGCCAGCTGGGAAATCTCTGGGGCCAACGTCCTGACTTTC CASWEISGANVLTF
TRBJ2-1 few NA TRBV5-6 TGTGCCAGCAGCTTGGGGTTTCCTAATGAGCAGTTCTTC CASSLGFPNEQFF
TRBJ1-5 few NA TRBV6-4 TGTGCCAGCAGTCAGAGTTATAGCAATCAGCCCCAGCATTTT CASSQSYSNQPQHF
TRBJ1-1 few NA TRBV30 TGTGCCTGGAGTGTACGTGTCACCACTGAAGCTTTCTTT CAWSVRVTTEAFF
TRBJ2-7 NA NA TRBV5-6 TGTGCCAGCAGCTTGTTAAGCTACGAGCAGTACTTC CASSLLSYEQYF
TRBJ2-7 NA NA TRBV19 TGTGCCAGTCGTATCGTGGTCGGGGATAGGGTATACGAGCAGTACTTC CASRIVVGDRVYEQYF
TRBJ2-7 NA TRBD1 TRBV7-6 TGTGCCAGCAGCTCCGGGACAGGGTCCTACGAGCAGTACTTT CASSSGTGSYEQYF
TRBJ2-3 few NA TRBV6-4 TGTGCCAGCAGCGGGACTCCCACAGATACGCAGTATTTT CASSGTPTDTQYF
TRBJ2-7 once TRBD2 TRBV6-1 TGTGCCAGCAGTGACCCAAGGGCTAGCGGGAGCCACGAGCAGTACTTC CASSDPRASGSHEQYF
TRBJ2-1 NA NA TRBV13 TGTGCCAGCCGAGAAGGCTACCTAGAGCAGTTCTTC CASREGYLEQFF
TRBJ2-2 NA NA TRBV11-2 TGTGCCAGCAGCTTAAGTCAGGAGTTGGGGACCGGGGAGCTGTTTTTT CASSLSQELGTGELFF
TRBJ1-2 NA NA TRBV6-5 TGTGCCAGCAGCAAGGGGGACTATGGCTACACCTTC CASSKGDYGYTF
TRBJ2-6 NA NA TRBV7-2 TGTGCCAGCAGCATAGTATTCTCTGGGGCCAACGTCCTGACTTTC CASSIVFSGANVLTF
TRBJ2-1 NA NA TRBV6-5 TGTGCCAGCAGGCGGGTGTCCTACAATGAGCAGTTCTTC CASRRVSYNEQFF
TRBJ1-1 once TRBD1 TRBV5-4 TGTGCCAGCAGCTGGGATCGACAGGGGCTGATGAACACTGAAGCTTTCTTT CASSWDRQGLMNTEAFF
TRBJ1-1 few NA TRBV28 TGTGCCAGCAGTTTATTCCAGGGGAACACTGAAGCTTTCTTT CASSLFQGNTEAFF
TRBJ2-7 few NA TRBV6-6 TGTGCCACCGGGACGGGGTTTGGTACCTACGAGCAGTACTTC CATGTGFGTYEQYF
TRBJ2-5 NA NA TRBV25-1 TGTGCCAGCGGGGAGTGGGGGGGCGGAATCCAAGAGACCCAGTACTTC CASGEWGGGIQETQYF
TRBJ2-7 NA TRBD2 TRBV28 TGTGCCAGCAGCGGGGGACGACCGGGACTAGCGGATTCCTACGAGCAGTACTTC CASSGGRPGLADSYEQYF
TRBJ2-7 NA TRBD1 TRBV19 TGTGCCAGTAGTATGGGGACAGGGACCTACGAGCAGTACTTC CASSMGTGTYEQYF
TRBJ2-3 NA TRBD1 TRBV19 TGTGCCAGTAGCCTCTATTCGGGACAGGGCACAGATACGCAGTATTTT CASSLYSGQGTDTQYF
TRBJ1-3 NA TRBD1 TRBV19 TGTGCCAGTAGTATCCACCGGGACAGGGGCCCTGATGCCCCTGGAAACACCATATATTTT CASSIHRDRGPDAPGNTIYF
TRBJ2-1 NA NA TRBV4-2 TGTGCCAGCAGCCAAGATCTCGAATACAATGAGCAGTTCTTC CASSQDLEYNEQFF
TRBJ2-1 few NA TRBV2 TGTGCCAGCAGTGAATCCTCGGGGTTCAGCTCCTACAATGAGCAGTTCTTC CASSESSGFSSYNEQFF
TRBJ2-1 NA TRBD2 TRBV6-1 TGTGCCAGCAGTGAAGTTGCGGGAGGCTACAATGAGCAGTTCTTC CASSEVAGGYNEQFF
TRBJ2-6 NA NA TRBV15 TGTGCCACCAGAAGCTCTGGGGCCAACGTCCTGACTTTC CATRSSGANVLTF
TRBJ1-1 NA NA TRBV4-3 TGCGCCAGCAGCCAAGAAGCCCACGACACTGAAGCTTTCTTT CASSQEAHDTEAFF
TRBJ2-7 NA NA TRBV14 TGTGCCAGCAGCCGAATGGGTTACGAGCAGTACTTC CASSRMGYEQYF
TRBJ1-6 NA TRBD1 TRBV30 TGTGCCTGTAGGACAGGCTCCTATAATTCACCCCTCCACTTT CACRTGSYNSPLHF
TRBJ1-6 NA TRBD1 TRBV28 TGTGCCAGCGCAGACAGGGGGAATTCACCCCTCCACTTT CASADRGNSPLHF
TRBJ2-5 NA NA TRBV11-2 TGTGCCAGCAGCATTCAAGAGACCCAGTACTTC CASSIQETQYF
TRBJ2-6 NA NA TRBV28 TGTGCCAGCAACCAATTGACGGGGGCCAACGTCCTGACTTTC CASNQLTGANVLTF
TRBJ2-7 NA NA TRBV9 TGTGCCAGCAGCGTCCACCCGCAGGGCACGGACGAGCAGTACTTC CASSVHPQGTDEQYF
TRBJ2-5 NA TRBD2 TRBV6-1 TGTGCCAGCAGTGAAGGGGCGGGAGGGCAAGAGACCCAGTACTTC CASSEGAGGQETQYF